These 15 T cell receptor beta chains originate from one sample sequenced in a study of blood T cells in healthy people across ages. With a J-beta primer mix and a sample-barcoded 5' primer, a second PCR ran roughly 7 to 11 cycles. One entry per CDR3 protein results from TCRdb running MiXCR on the 5' RACE reads. The sample carries around 1.1 million distinct CDR3 sequences, more than 30% recorded once. Material for sequencing was blood. These receptors originate from a man younger than 30 in good health.

The table lists this clonotype with a few counts. V is TRBV28 and J is TRBJ1-1; D perhaps matches TRBD1 (5 bases). Germline CDR1 is MDHEN and CDR2 is SYDVKM. Trimming took off 3 bases at V and 5 bases at J, with 16 bases between the two ends. The CDR3 has 15 amino acids. The CDR3 here is CASSLRGVEKTEAFF. As DNA, the CDR3 is TGTGCCAGCAGTTTGCGGGGGGTGGAAAAAACTGAAGCTTTCTTT.

This clonotype appeared a few times. The rearrangement uses TRBV5-6 and TRBJ1-5, with 7 positions matching TRBD1. J lost 4 bases, V lost 1 base, and 11 bases had no gene match. This CDR3 has 17 residues. Germline V gene lookup returns CDR1 SGHDT and CDR2 YYEEEE. CDR3 region: CASSLSLDRRANQPQHF. The CDR3 nucleotides are TGTGCCAGCAGCTTGAGTTTGGACAGGCGCGCAAATCAGCCCCAGCATTTT.

A note on this clonotype: This CDR3 is missing its conserved last phenylalanine or tryptophan, likely due to a read error. The genes are TRBV6-1 and TRBJ1-1; TRBD1 is a possible D gene (6 bases). The germline V gene encodes CDR1 MNHNS and CDR2 SASEGT. This CDR3 has 13 residues. CDR3 DNA sequence: TGTGCCTGCAGCTGGGGACAGAACACTGAAGCTTTCTAT. This encodes CACSWGQNTEAFY.

In the case of this clonotype: Given a much more abundant clone one base away, this may be a read error. The V and J genes are TRBV7-9 and TRBJ1-2, with D unresolved. The germline CDR1 and CDR2 sequences are SEHNR and FQNEAQ (reference sequence). The CDR3 loop spans 12 amino acids. With 5 bases removed from V and 4 bases from J, the gap between germline ends came to 8 bases. The CDR3, as DNA: TGTGCCAGCAGCAAGGACCCCTATGGCTACACCTTC. It yields the protein CASSKDPYGYTF.

This CDR3 reads CASSRGPTIEQYF. For the CDR3, the DNA is TGTGCCAGCAGCCGGGGACCCACCATTGAGCAGTACTTC. J is TRBJ2-7 and V is TRBV7-2; D possibly matches TRBD1 or TRBD2 (5 bases each). CDR1 is SGHTA and CDR2 is FQGNSA in the germline V gene. The CDR3 runs to 13 residues. The V and J ends lost 5 bases and 7 bases respectively, with 15 bases between them.

This clonotype was picked up a small number of times. This sequence joins TRBV24-1 and TRBJ2-5, with 10 bases matching TRBD2. Germline V gives CDR1 KGHDR, CDR2 SFDVKD. V shed 3 bases, J shed 2 bases, and the junction held 2 bases outside the gene matches. CDR3 length equals 15 residues. The DNA of the CDR3 is TGTGCCACCAGTGATCCTAGCGGGGGACAAGAGACCCAGTACTTC. Residues: CATSDPSGGQETQYF.

This chain uses TRBV14 with TRBJ2-4, with D perhaps TRBD1 (5 bases). The V end lost 3 bases, the J end lost 0 bases, and 12 bases lay between the germline ends. Per germline, CDR1 SGHDN and CDR2 FVKESK. The CDR3 extends over 16 amino acids. CDR3 amino acids: CASSHAGILAKNIQYF. DNA of the CDR3: TGTGCCAGCAGCCACGCAGGGATTTTAGCCAAAAACATTCAGTACTTC.

This clonotype was detected only a few times. V usage is TRBV9 and J usage is TRBJ2-5; D remains unclear. V gave up 0 bases and J gave up 5 bases, with 11 bases separating them. The CDR3 consists of 14 residues. CDR1 and CDR2 from the germline V gene are SGDLS and YYNGEE. CDR3 coding DNA: TGTGCCAGCAGCGTAGAAGTGGGCCAGGAGACCCAGTACTTC. This sequence encodes CASSVEVGQETQYF.

V usage is TRBV7-2 and J usage is TRBJ1-1; no clear D gene. There are 13 residues in the CDR3. V lost 1 base to trimming and J lost 4 bases, with 7 bases between them. Germline lookup yields CDR1 SGHTA and CDR2 FQGNSA. The CDR3 spells CASSLDGVTEAFF. The CDR3 coding sequence is TGTGCCAGCAGCTTAGACGGCGTCACTGAAGCTTTCTTT.

The rearrangement joins TRBV28 to TRBJ1-1; 10 bases fit TRBD1. After removal of 7 bases from V and 5 bases from J, the junction contained 7 bases not matched to a gene. Germline V gives CDR1 MDHEN, CDR2 SYDVKM. The length of the CDR3 is 14 residues. The DNA for the CDR3 is TGTGCCAGCACCATGACAGGGGGCCATACTGAAGCTTTCTTT. Translating it yields CASTMTGGHTEAFF.

A few counts support this clonotype. This chain connects TRBV9 to TRBJ2-1; 8 bases are a match to TRBD1. Looked up from germline, CDR1 is SGDLS and CDR2 is YYNGEE. V lost 5 bases, J lost 9 bases, and 13 bases stayed unmatched. This CDR3 comprises 15 residues. CDR3 sequence reads: CASSDTGGPLGEQFF. In DNA, the CDR3 is TGTGCCAGCAGTGATACAGGGGGACCCCTGGGTGAGCAGTTCTTC.

This chain joins TRBV20-1 and TRBJ2-2; D remains ambiguous. Germline values: CDR1 DFQATT, CDR2 SNEGSKA (reference sequence). The CDR3 totals 14 residues. Trimming shortened V by 6 bases and J by 0 bases, and 11 bases separated the two germline ends. The CDR3 sequence: CSANRRANTGELFF. CDR3 DNA: TGCAGTGCCAACCGACGGGCGAACACCGGGGAGCTGTTTTTT.

This clonotype was counted a few times. V gene TRBV2 combines with J gene TRBJ2-5; 8 bases line up with TRBD1. V shed 8 bases, J shed 11 bases, and the junction held 10 bases outside the gene matches. Germline CDR1 SNHLY, CDR2 FYNNEI. The CDR3 sequence is 12 residues long. Here the CDR3 reads CASVWTGNEQYF. In DNA form, the CDR3 reads TGTGCCAGCGTTTGGACAGGGAATGAGCAGTACTTC.

V gene TRBV6-1 combines with J gene TRBJ2-3, with 11 bases matching TRBD2. The CDR3 has 17 amino acids. CDR1 and CDR2 from the germline V gene are MNHNS and SASEGT. V lost 7 bases, J lost 4 bases, and 13 bases stayed unmatched. This CDR3 reads CASTQNGGLAVADTQYF. The CDR3 DNA reads as TGTGCCAGCACTCAGAATGGGGGACTAGCGGTTGCAGATACGCAGTATTTT.

This clonotype was seen a handful of times. The V gene is TRBV27, the J gene TRBJ2-5; D unresolved. The V end lost 4 bases, the J end lost 6 bases, and 9 bases lay between the germline ends. This CDR3 is 12 amino acids long. Germline CDR1 is MNHEY and CDR2 is SMNVEV (reference sequence). The CDR3 sequence: CASSSGGQTQYF. The CDR3 nucleotides read TGTGCCAGCAGTTCCGGCGGCCAGACCCAGTACTTC.